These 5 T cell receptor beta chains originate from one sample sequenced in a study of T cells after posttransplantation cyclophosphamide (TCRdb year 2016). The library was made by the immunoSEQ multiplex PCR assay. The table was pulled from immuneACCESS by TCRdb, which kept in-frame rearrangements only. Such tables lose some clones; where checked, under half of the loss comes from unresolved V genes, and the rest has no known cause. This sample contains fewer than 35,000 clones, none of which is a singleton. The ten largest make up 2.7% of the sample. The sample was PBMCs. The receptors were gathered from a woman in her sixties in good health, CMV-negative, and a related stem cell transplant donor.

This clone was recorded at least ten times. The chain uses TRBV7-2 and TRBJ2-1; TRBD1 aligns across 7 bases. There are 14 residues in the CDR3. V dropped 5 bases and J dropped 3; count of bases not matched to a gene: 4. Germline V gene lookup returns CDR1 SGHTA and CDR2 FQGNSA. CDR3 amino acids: CASSTGTVYNEQFF. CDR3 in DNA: TGTGCCAGCAGCACCGGGACAGTCTACAATGAGCAGTTCTTC.

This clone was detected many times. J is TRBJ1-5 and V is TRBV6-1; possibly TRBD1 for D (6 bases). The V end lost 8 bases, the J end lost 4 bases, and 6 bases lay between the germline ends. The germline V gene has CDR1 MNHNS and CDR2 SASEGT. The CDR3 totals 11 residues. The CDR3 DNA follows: TGTGCCAGCCAGGGGAATCAGCCCCAGCATTTT. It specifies CASQGNQPQHF.

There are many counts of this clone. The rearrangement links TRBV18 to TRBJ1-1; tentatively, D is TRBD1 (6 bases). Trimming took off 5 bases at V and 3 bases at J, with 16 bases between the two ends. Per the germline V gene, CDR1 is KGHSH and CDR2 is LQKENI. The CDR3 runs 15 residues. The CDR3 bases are TGTGCCAGCTCATTGGAGGACAGCGTCTACACTGAAGCTTTCTTT. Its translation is CASSLEDSVYTEAFF.

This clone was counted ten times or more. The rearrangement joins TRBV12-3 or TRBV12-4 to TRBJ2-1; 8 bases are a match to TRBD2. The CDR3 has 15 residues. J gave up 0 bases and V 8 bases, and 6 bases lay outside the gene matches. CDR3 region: CASVRSGSSYNEQFF. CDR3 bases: TGTGCCAGCGTCAGAAGCGGGAGCTCCTACAATGAGCAGTTCTTC.

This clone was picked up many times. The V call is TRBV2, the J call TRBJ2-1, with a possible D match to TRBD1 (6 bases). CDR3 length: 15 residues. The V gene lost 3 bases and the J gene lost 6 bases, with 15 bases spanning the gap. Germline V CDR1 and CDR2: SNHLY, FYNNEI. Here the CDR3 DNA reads TGTGCCAGCAGTGACCACCGGGGACAAGTCAATGAGCAGTTCTTC. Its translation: CASSDHRGQVNEQFF.